The T cell receptor (beta chain) described here comes from a study of blood T cell repertoires in COVID-19. Overall study context: PBMCs, B-cell-depleted T cells, or T cells were the source of the cDNA or gDNA that made up the material.

Methods used by the authors: Reference gene primer amplification in the assay estimated nucleated cell counts. The assay was immunoSEQ multiplex PCR, and TCRdb's table has in-frame clones only and misses some. Clonal size and the V and J genes are those of that table, whereas D and trimming came from the DNA. The sample includes approximately 130,000 clones, less than 90% of them seen just once. The V and J ends lost 7 bases and 4 bases respectively, with 12 bases between them. Per germline, CDR1 SEHNR and CDR2 FQNEAQ (reference sequence). The length of the CDR3 is 13 residues. The cohort comprised adults aged about 18 to 100 years residing in under 30 US areas. Recovery meant two consecutive negative NP/OP PCR tests, professional clearance, or resolved symptoms.

The source of this sequence is a man aged 25 to 40 who had recovered from COVID-19. The specimen sequenced was PBMCs or T cells enriched from blood (not recorded which). J is TRBJ2-3 and V is TRBV7-9; D call uncertain. The CDR3 coding sequence is TGTGCCAGCACCCGGTTCGCCGCAGATACGCAGTATTTT. It is translated as CASTRFAADTQYF.